A few counts support the clone carrying this T cell receptor beta chain. The antigen remains unidentified. This specimen belongs to a study of T cell responses to AZD1222 COVID-19 vaccine. This CDR3 comprises 16 residues. CDR1 SEHNR and CDR2 FQNEAQ come from the germline V gene (reference sequence). The ends lost 1 base at V and 6 bases at J; junction bases unmatched: 8. The protocol was immunoSEQ multiplex PCR, while the TCRdb copy is restricted to in-frame clones and leaves out a portion. The sample shows about 180,000 clones, approximately 91% of them seen only once. Points from the study as a whole: White British people made up most donors, females outnumbered males, and clonal diversity was possibly underestimated.

V gene TRBV7-9 combines with J gene TRBJ2-3; 9 bases match TRBD1. This sequence was found in an adult in good health. This sample comprised peripheral blood, obtained on day 0 of AZD1222 vaccination. CDR3 coding DNA: TGTGCCAGCAGCTTAGGGCGGGACAGGGCGAGGGATACGCAGTATTTT. This gives the protein CASSLGRDRARDTQYF.